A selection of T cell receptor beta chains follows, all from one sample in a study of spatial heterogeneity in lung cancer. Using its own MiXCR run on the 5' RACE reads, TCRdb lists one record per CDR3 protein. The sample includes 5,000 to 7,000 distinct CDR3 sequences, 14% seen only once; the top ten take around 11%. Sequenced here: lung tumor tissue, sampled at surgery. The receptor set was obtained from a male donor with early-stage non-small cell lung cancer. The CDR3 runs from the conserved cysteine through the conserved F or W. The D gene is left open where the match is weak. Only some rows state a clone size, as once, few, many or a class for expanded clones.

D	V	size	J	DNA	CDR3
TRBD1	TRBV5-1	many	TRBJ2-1	TGCGCCAGCAGCTCAGGGGGTTGGGGGCATGAGCAGTTCTTC	CASSSGGWGHEQFF
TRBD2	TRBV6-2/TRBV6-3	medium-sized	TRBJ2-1	TGTGCCAGCAGTTACTGGACTAGCGGAACCTACAATGAGCAGTTCTTC	CASSYWTSGTYNEQFF
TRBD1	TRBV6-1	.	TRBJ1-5	TGTGCCAGCAGTCCAAGGGACAGGGGGCTTAATCAGCCCCAGCATTTT	CASSPRDRGLNQPQHF
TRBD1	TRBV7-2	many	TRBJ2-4	TGTGCCAGCAGCCCAGTGACAGGGAAAAACATTCAGTACTTC	CASSPVTGKNIQYF
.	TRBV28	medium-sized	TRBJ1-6	TGTGCCAGCAGTTGGAGGCAGACTAATTCACCCCTCCACTTT	CASSWRQTNSPLHF
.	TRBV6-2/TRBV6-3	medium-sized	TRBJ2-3	TGTGCCAGCAGTTACGGACCCAATACGCAGTATTTT	CASSYGPNTQYF
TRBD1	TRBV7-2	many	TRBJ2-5	TGTGCCAGCAGCTTTGGCTCAGGGGGCTATGGGGAGACCCAGTACTTC	CASSFGSGGYGETQYF
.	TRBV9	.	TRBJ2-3	TGTGCCAGCAGCGTGGTGACAGATACGCAGTATTTT	CASSVVTDTQYF
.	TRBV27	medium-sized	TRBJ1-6	TGTGCCAGCAGTACGCCGGGACTTGAAAATTCACCCCTCCACTTT	CASSTPGLENSPLHF
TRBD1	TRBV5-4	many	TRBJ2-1	TGTGCCAGCAGTTCCGGGACAGATCCCTACAATGAGCAGTTCTTC	CASSSGTDPYNEQFF
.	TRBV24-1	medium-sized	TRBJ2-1	TGTGCCACCAGTGATATAGGTTCGTACAATGAGCAGTTCTTC	CATSDIGSYNEQFF
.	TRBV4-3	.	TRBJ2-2	TGCGCTAGCAGCCAAGGAGGAGGGCGCCAGGGGATCGGGGAGCTGTTTTTT	CASSQGGGRQGIGELFF
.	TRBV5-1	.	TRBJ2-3	TGCGCCAGCAGCGAGCAGGGTCGCACAGATACGCAGTATTTT	CASSEQGRTDTQYF
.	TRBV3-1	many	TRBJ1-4	TGTGCCAGCAGCCGCTATACAGGAGAAGAACTGTTTTTT	CASSRYTGEELFF
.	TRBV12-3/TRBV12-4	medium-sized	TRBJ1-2	TGTGCCAGCAGTTCCCGAGGCGGGTATGGCTACACCTTC	CASSSRGGYGYTF
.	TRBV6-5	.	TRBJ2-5	TGTGCCACGTCTGCGAGGGGAGAGACCCAGTACTTC	CATSARGETQYF
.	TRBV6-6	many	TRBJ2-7	TGTGCCAGCAGTTATCCCGGGGGGCCAAAGCAGTACTTC	CASSYPGGPKQYF
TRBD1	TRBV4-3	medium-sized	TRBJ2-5	TGCGCCAGCAGCCAAGTCAACAGGGGTTGGGGAGAGACCCAGTACTTC	CASSQVNRGWGETQYF
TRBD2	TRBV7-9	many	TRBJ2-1	TGTGCCAGCAGCCCCCCCGGACTAGCGATTGAGCAGTTCTTC	CASSPPGLAIEQFF
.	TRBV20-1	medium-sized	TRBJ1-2	TGCAGTGCTAGAGGGGAGGGACACCTTACCTATGGCTACACCTTC	CSARGEGHLTYGYTF
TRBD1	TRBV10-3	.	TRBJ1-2	TGTGCCATCAGTTCAGACAGGGGTTATGGCTACACCTTC	CAISSDRGYGYTF
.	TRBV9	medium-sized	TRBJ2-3	TGTGCCAGCAGCGTAGTTTCGGCAGATACGCAGTATTTT	CASSVVSADTQYF
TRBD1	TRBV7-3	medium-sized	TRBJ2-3	TGTGCCAGCAGCTCCCCAGGGGGTTTGACAGATACGCAGTATTTT	CASSSPGGLTDTQYF